This TCR beta chain was recovered during a study of cytomegalovirus exposure and HLA in healthy donors. Study as a whole: About 77 million unique TCRs from HLA-typed donors made up an early data release. Study-level results: While the bulk of TCR sequences proved rare, some public TCRs turned up in many donors. TCR beta V- and J-gene trimming, according to a later analysis, was linked to a missense DCLRE1C variant.

PCR employed 60 Vbeta and 13 Jbeta primers. The repertoire was sequenced with immunoSEQ multiplex PCR; TCRdb's copy has only in-frame clones and lacks some. The sample contains around 150,000 clones, about 74% of which appear only once. This CDR3 has 11 amino acids. The germline CDR1 and CDR2 sequences are SNHLY and FYNNEI. V was trimmed by 7 bases and J by 3 bases, leaving 6 bases between them. Whereas donors were nominally healthy upon sampling, unrecorded immune exposures were probable. Comments on this clone: Antigen specificity is unknown.

Sequencing used PBMCs. This chain uses TRBV2 with TRBJ1-1; D call uncertain. This receptor was obtained from a man aged 25 to 40 in good health and CMV-seronegative. CDR3 nucleotide sequence: TGTGCCAGCAAACGGGACACTGAAGCTTTCTTT. This gives the protein CASKRDTEAFF.